This TCR beta chain was sequenced for a study of T cell changes during pregnancy in multiple sclerosis. This table comes from immunoSEQ multiplex PCR, and its TCRdb copy is limited to in-frame clones, with some not included. The sample includes roughly 73,000 clones, more than 90% of them seen just once. Sample: peripheral blood, taken in the second trimester of pregnancy. The sequence was collected from a female donor in good health, enrolled as a control in a pregnancy study.

The CDR3 sequence is CASSLFRGIDFSEAFF. For the CDR3, the DNA is TGTGCCAGCAGCTTGTTTCGCGGGATCGATTTTAGTGAAGCTTTCTTT. V and J are TRBV5-4 and TRBJ1-1; D ambiguous. The ends were cut back, 1 base at V and 7 bases at J, with 20 bases in the middle. The germline gives CDR1 SGHNT, CDR2 YYREEE (reference sequence). The CDR3 is 16 residues long.